The rows below give T cell receptor beta chains drawn from one sample of a study of identical twins. Each CDR3 protein gets one entry after TCRdb re-called the 5' RACE reads with MiXCR. The sample gives 750,000 to 950,000 distinct CDR3 sequences, 9% to 15% of which show up once; around 1.5% is in the top ten. This sample also belongs to another study, concerning yellow fever vaccine responses in identical twins.

Sample: PBMCs. All receptors come from a woman under 30 in good health. Each CDR3 is given with its conserved first and last residue. The D gene is left open where the match is weak. Clone size is given for some rows only: seen once, a few or many times, or a class if the clone is expanded.

j_call | d_call | clone_size | cdr3_length | v_call | cdr3_aa | cdr3_nt
TRBJ2-1 | . | . | 20 | TRBV9 | CASSVAGGLVPSVSYNEQFF | TGTGCCAGCAGCGTCGCAGGAGGGCTAGTGCCCTCCGTGTCCTACAATGAGCAGTTCTTC
TRBJ1-5 | . | . | 13 | TRBV27 | CASSFIGDQPQHF | TGTGCCAGCAGTTTCATTGGGGATCAGCCCCAGCATTTT
TRBJ2-3 | . | few | 13 | TRBV5-8 | CASSLLDPDTQYF | TGTGCCAGCAGCTTACTAGACCCAGATACGCAGTATTTT
TRBJ1-1 | . | . | 15 | TRBV6-5 | CASSYSQQGNTEAFF | TGTGCCAGCAGTTACTCACAACAGGGGAACACTGAAGCTTTCTTT
TRBJ1-1 | . | many | 14 | TRBV4-1 | CASSQAGENTEAFF | TGCGCCAGCAGCCAAGCAGGGGAGAACACTGAAGCTTTCTTT
TRBJ2-3 | . | few | 14 | TRBV7-9 | CATPRSGSTDTQYF | TGTGCCACCCCAAGGAGCGGGAGCACAGATACGCAGTATTTT
TRBJ2-3 | TRBD2 | . | 18 | TRBV10-2 | CASSPSSGTIESTDTQYF | TGCGCCAGCAGCCCTTCTAGCGGGACCATCGAAAGCACAGATACGCAGTATTTT
TRBJ2-3 | TRBD1 | few | 14 | TRBV10-3 | CAIRTGAGTDTQYF | TGTGCCATCAGGACAGGGGCCGGCACAGATACGCAGTATTTT
TRBJ2-1 | TRBD1 | few | 14 | TRBV12-3/TRBV12-4 | CASIRGSIKNEQFF | TGTGCCAGCATCAGGGGGTCGATCAAGAATGAGCAGTTCTTC
TRBJ2-5 | . | few | 13 | TRBV5-6 | CASSYTRRETQYF | TGTGCCAGCAGCTATACCCGGCGGGAGACCCAGTACTTC
TRBJ2-5 | TRBD2 | few | 15 | TRBV4-2 | CASSQEVGSGRTQYF | TGTGCCAGCAGCCAAGAAGTGGGTAGCGGGAGGACCCAGTACTTC
TRBJ2-1 | TRBD2 | . | 21 | TRBV5-1 | CASSFLTGLAGLSSSYNEQFF | TGCGCCAGCAGCTTCCTAACCGGACTAGCGGGGCTATCGAGCTCCTACAATGAGCAGTTCTTC
TRBJ2-5 | TRBD2 | . | 13 | TRBV20-1 | CNTGGGAGETQYF | TGCAACACCGGGGGGGGCGCAGGGGAGACCCAGTACTTC
TRBJ2-1 | . | few | 14 | TRBV12-3/TRBV12-4 | CASRGMGSYNEQFF | TGTGCCAGCAGGGGCATGGGATCCTACAATGAGCAGTTCTTC
TRBJ2-7 | . | few | 16 | TRBV2 | CASSESRAERAYEQYF | TGTGCCAGCAGTGAAAGCAGGGCAGAAAGAGCCTACGAGCAGTACTTC
TRBJ2-1 | TRBD2 | . | 16 | TRBV2 | CASSEVGSGAMGEQFF | TGTGCCAGCAGTGAAGTTGGTAGCGGGGCAATGGGTGAGCAGTTCTTC
TRBJ2-3 | . | many | 14 | TRBV28 | CASSFRPSTDTQYF | TGCGCCAGCAGCTTCCGGCCCTCCACAGATACGCAGTATTTT
TRBJ2-2 | . | few | 16 | TRBV9 | CASSVGVSGNTGELFF | TGTGCCAGCAGCGTAGGTGTTAGCGGAAACACCGGGGAGCTGTTTTTT
TRBJ2-2 | . | many | 13 | TRBV7-3 | CASSPDNTGELFF | TGTGCCAGCAGCCCCGATAACACCGGGGAGCTGTTTTTT
TRBJ2-3 | TRBD2 | many | 16 | TRBV5-6 | CASSLLAGVGTDTQYF | TGTGCCAGCAGCTTGCTAGCGGGAGTTGGCACAGATACGCAGTATTTT
TRBJ1-1 | . | many | 13 | TRBV6-1 | CASSERGNTEAFF | TGCGCCAGCAGTGAGAGAGGGAACACTGAAGCTTTCTTT
TRBJ2-1 | TRBD2 | . | 15 | TRBV5-1 | CASKERGTENNEQFF | TGCGCCAGCAAGGAGCGGGGAACGGAAAACAATGAGCAGTTCTTC
TRBJ2-6 | . | . | 14 | TRBV2 | CASSDPTGANVLTF | TGTGCCAGCAGTGATCCCACAGGTGCCAACGTCCTGACTTTC
TRBJ2-1 | TRBD2 | few | 15 | TRBV9 | CASSVDPSGSYEQFF | TGTGCCAGCAGCGTAGATCCTAGCGGGAGTTATGAGCAGTTCTTC
TRBJ2-7 | TRBD2 | . | 16 | TRBV20-1 | CSAQKAPGLVSYEQYF | TGCAGTGCCCAGAAAGCCCCGGGACTAGTCTCCTACGAGCAGTACTTC
TRBJ2-1 | TRBD2 | few | 16 | TRBV20-1 | CSARPHGTISYNEQFF | TGCAGTGCTAGACCCCACGGGACTATCTCCTACAATGAGCAGTTCTTC
TRBJ2-7 | . | few | 15 | TRBV14 | CASSQEGFGVYEQYF | TGTGCCAGCAGCCAAGAGGGCTTTGGTGTGTACGAGCAGTACTTC
TRBJ1-6 | TRBD1 | few | 15 | TRBV3-1 | CASSQTGTGYSPLHF | TGTGCCAGCAGCCAAACCGGGACAGGGTATTCACCCCTCCACTTT
TRBJ1-2 | . | . | 17 | TRBV5-1 | CASSLGSFGEGEYGYTF | TGCGCCAGCAGCTTGGGTTCGTTTGGGGAAGGAGAGTATGGCTACACCTTC
TRBJ2-1 | . | . | 15 | TRBV4-1 | CASSQGRGSGNEQFF | TGCGCCAGCAGCCAAGGCAGGGGATCTGGGAATGAGCAGTTCTTC
TRBJ2-1 | TRBD2 | few | 14 | TRBV20-1 | CSARTGTSGNEQFF | TGCAGTGCTAGGACCGGGACTAGCGGTAATGAGCAGTTCTTC
TRBJ2-1 | TRBD1 | many | 15 | TRBV5-6 | CASSSGTGGLNEQFF | TGTGCCAGCAGCTCAGGGACAGGGGGTTTGAATGAGCAGTTCTTC
TRBJ1-1 | . | . | 16 | TRBV29-1 | CSVEVGRLGPVPEAFF | TGCAGCGTTGAAGTAGGTAGGTTGGGTCCGGTCCCTGAAGCTTTCTTT
TRBJ2-1 | TRBD2 | . | 15 | TRBV10-3 | CAISGTSGTVVEQFF | TGTGCCATCAGTGGGACTAGCGGGACCGTGGTTGAGCAGTTCTTC
TRBJ2-4 | . | few | 17 | TRBV20-1 | CSVSSPRGRGLERLQYF | TGCAGCGTTTCATCCCCCCGGGGGCGGGGGTTAGAGAGGCTTCAGTACTTC